The subject of this entry is one T cell receptor beta chain. Its antigen is not identified. At the Johns Hopkins FTIC core, DNA taken from cultured CD4+ T cells was sequenced by way of the Oncomine TCR Beta short-read assay. After culture, CD4+ T cells served as the source for genomic DNA extraction. One entry per CDR3 protein, called by TCRdb with MiXCR from the PCR reads. Among around 14,000 distinct CDR3 sequences listed, about a third were seen once. Treatment given: approximately nine-day PBMC culture with coronavirus spike peptide pools or control peptides (ViraFEST assay). The data were taken from a study of vaccination and CD4 T cells after COVID-19. Study background: No peptide, an HIV-1 Nef pool, or a CEFX pool was what each control culture received. General study results and limits: Clonotypes reactive to SARS-CoV-2 had a median that went up from 21 to 38, but not significantly. Spike mono-reactivity was found in 304 of 307 vaccine-specific clones from convalescent patients.

The sequence derives from a human donor with COVID-19. The sequencing input was cultured CD4+ T cells from blood.

CDR3 DNA: TGTGCCAGTACCCCGGGGGCTGGCAATCAGCCCCAGCATTTT. Its protein is CASTPGAGNQPQHF. The J gene is TRBJ1-5, the V gene TRBV19, with D tentatively TRBD1 (6 bases). The CDR3 consists of 14 residues. The germline V and J ends were trimmed by 7 bases and 2 bases, with 12 bases remaining between them. The germline gives CDR1 LNHDA, CDR2 SQIVND (reference sequence).